The 17 T cell receptor beta chains in this list originate from one sample, sequenced in a study of shared T cell receptors in the human thymus. Libraries were prepared by immunoSEQ multiplex PCR; TCRdb keeps only in-frame clonotypes and omits some of them. The sample lists a few hundred thousand clones; about 95% were seen once. Input material: thymocytes. All receptors derive from a human donor.

DNA of the CDR3: TGCAGCGTGAGGACAGGATTCAATCAGCCCCAGCATTTT. This codes for CSVRTGFNQPQHF. J is TRBJ1-5 and V is TRBV29-1; 7 bases match TRBD1. CDR1 is SQVTM and CDR2 is ANQGSEA in the germline V gene. The CDR3 totals 13 residues. The trim removed 6 bases at V and 3 bases at J, leaving 5 bases unmatched.

This sequence joins TRBV7-3 and TRBJ2-1; D uncertain. The CDR3 consists of 16 residues. Trimming shortened V by 5 bases and J by 0 bases, and 14 bases separated the two germline ends. CDR1 and CDR2 from the germline V gene are SGHTA and FQGTGA. The CDR3 DNA sequence: TGTGCCAGCAGCAAGGCACCTACAAGCTCCTACAATGAGCAGTTCTTC. It codes for CASSKAPTSSYNEQFF.

For the CDR3, the DNA is TGTGCCAGCAGTATTACAGGGGGTAACAGAAGGGACAGCTACGAGCAGTACTTC. Its translation: CASSITGGNRRDSYEQYF. The chain employs TRBV28 and TRBJ2-7, with 8 bases identical to TRBD1. The V segment lost 5 bases and the J segment 3 bases; nucleotides outside the gene matches: 18. The CDR3 totals 18 residues. From germline, CDR1 is MDHEN and CDR2 SYDVKM.

The genes are TRBV5-1 and TRBJ2-2, with unresolved D. The germline V gene has CDR1 SGHRS and CDR2 YFSETQ. Trimming removed 4 bases from V and 4 bases from J, with 17 bases in between. The CDR3 runs to 16 residues. This CDR3 reads CASSPNSLRGTGELFF. CDR3 nucleotide sequence: TGCGCCAGCAGCCCGAATAGCCTCCGTGGCACCGGGGAGCTGTTTTTT.

The genes are TRBV19 and TRBJ2-7; D is tentatively TRBD1 or TRBD2 (5 bases each). The CDR3 is 15 residues long. Germline CDR1 LNHDA, CDR2 SQIVND (reference sequence). Trimming removed 3 bases at V and 3 bases at J, with 15 bases between. CDR3 protein: CASSIDYRTFYEQYF. CDR3 bases: TGTGCCAGTAGTATCGACTACCGGACATTCTACGAGCAGTACTTC.

Only one count was recorded for this clone. The chain carries TRBV27 and TRBJ2-3, with 12 bases fitting TRBD1. Per the germline V gene, CDR1 is MNHEY and CDR2 is SMNVEV (reference sequence). With V trimmed by 5 bases and J by 5 bases, 11 bases remained unmatched. The CDR3 totals 17 residues. CDR3 region: CASSRPGQGARRDTQYF. Written as DNA, the CDR3 is TGTGCCAGCAGTAGACCGGGACAGGGGGCGAGACGAGATACGCAGTATTTT.

CDR3 sequence reads: CASSGGQNEQFF. The DNA of the CDR3 is TGTGCCAGCAGTGGAGGACAGAATGAGCAGTTCTTC. The chain uses TRBV6-1 and TRBJ2-1; D perhaps matches TRBD1 (6 bases). Germline V CDR1 and CDR2: MNHNS, SASEGT. The CDR3 is 12 residues long. V lost 4 bases to trimming and J lost 7 bases, with 8 bases between them.

The chain employs TRBV6-1 and TRBJ1-4; no firm D call. CDR3 length equals 15 residues. CDR1 is MNHNS and CDR2 is SASEGT in the germline V gene. Trimming cost V 4 bases and J 5 bases, with 14 bases left between them. For the CDR3, the DNA is TGTGCCAGCAGTGGAATGCGAGAATGGAATGAAAAACTGTTTTTT. Translation: CASSGMREWNEKLFF.

V and J are TRBV5-4 and TRBJ2-1, with 11 positions matching TRBD2. The CDR3 is made up of 15 amino acids. Germline CDR1 and CDR2: SGHNT and YYREEE (reference sequence). V shed 5 bases and J 7 bases; nucleotides not matched to a gene: 8. CDR3 in DNA: TGTGCCAGCAGTTTAACGACTAGCGGGGTTAATGAGCAGTTCTTC. It yields the protein CASSLTTSGVNEQFF.

This clone is a singleton in its sample. This chain uses TRBV5-6 with TRBJ2-7; D is perhaps TRBD2 (5 bases). The CDR3 consists of 15 residues. V lost 2 bases, J lost 3 bases, and 15 bases lay in between. The germline V gene has CDR1 SGHDT and CDR2 YYEEEE. CDR3 in DNA: TGTGCCAGCAGCTTCCGGACTCAATCAATCTACGAGCAGTACTTC. It translates to CASSFRTQSIYEQYF.

This rearrangement joins TRBV9 to TRBJ2-1; 10 bases map to TRBD1. J was trimmed by 10 bases and V by 3 bases; bases with no gene match: 10. CDR1 and CDR2 (germline): SGDLS, YYNGEE. The CDR3 has 15 residues. As DNA, the CDR3 is TGTGCCAGCAGCGGCCGGGACAGGGGTGGACTAGAGCAGTTCTTC. It is translated as CASSGRDRGGLEQFF. Using reference TRBV9 and TRBJ2-1 for the parts outside the CDR3, the full variable domain is DSGVTQTPKHLITATGQRVTLRCSPRSGDLSVYWYQQSLDQGLQFLIQYYNGEERAKGNILERFSAQQFPDLHSELNLSSLELGDSALYFCASSGRDRGGLEQFFGPGTRLTVL.

The chain has TRBV19 and TRBJ2-7, with 7 bases that match TRBD1. The germline V gene has CDR1 LNHDA and CDR2 SQIVND (reference sequence). The CDR3 is 14 residues long. V shed 4 bases, J shed 3 bases, and the junction held 6 bases outside the gene matches. The CDR3 DNA reads TGTGCCAGTAGTACCTGGACAGGCGGCTACGAGCAGTACTTC. Its translation: CASSTWTGGYEQYF.

The chain carries TRBV18 and TRBJ2-4; D unresolved. With 2 bases removed from V and 2 bases from J, the gap between germline ends came to 4 bases. Per germline, CDR1 KGHSH and CDR2 LQKENI. This CDR3 spans 13 amino acids. The CDR3 region is CASSPTTKNIQYF. CDR3 in DNA: TGTGCCAGCTCACCAACGACCAAAAACATTCAGTACTTC.

The V call is TRBV9, the J call TRBJ2-5, with a possible D match to TRBD1 (6 bases). The CDR3 is made up of 18 amino acids. The germline V gene encodes CDR1 SGDLS and CDR2 YYNGEE. Trimming left V 2 bases short and J 5 bases short, with 25 bases between. CDR3 sequence reads: CASSVPPQGATGSETQYF. The CDR3 DNA reads as TGTGCCAGCAGCGTCCCACCACAGGGCGCGACGGGGTCGGAGACCCAGTACTTC. The whole variable domain, filled in from reference TRBV9 and TRBJ2-5, reads DSGVTQTPKHLITATGQRVTLRCSPRSGDLSVYWYQQSLDQGLQFLIQYYNGEERAKGNILERFSAQQFPDLHSELNLSSLELGDSALYFCASSVPPQGATGSETQYFGPGTRLLVL.

The chain has TRBV6-5 and TRBJ2-7, with a tentative D call TRBD1 (5 bases). Per the germline V gene, CDR1 is MNHEY and CDR2 is SVGAGI. V dropped 4 bases and J dropped 4 bases, with 17 bases sitting between them. The CDR3 consists of 15 residues. CDR3 bases: TGTGCCAGCAGTTCAGGGTTGCCCCCCCTATACGAGCAGTACTTC. Translation: CASSSGLPPLYEQYF.

J is TRBJ2-3 and V is TRBV7-9; the D gene is possibly TRBD1 (6 bases). CDR1 and CDR2 (germline): SEHNR, FQNEAQ (reference sequence). V gave up 11 bases and J gave up 0 bases, with 15 bases separating them. The CDR3 totals 14 residues. DNA for the CDR3: TGTGCCCATACCGACAGGAGGAGCACAGATACGCAGTATTTT. Residues: CAHTDRRSTDTQYF.

This chain links TRBV9 with TRBJ2-7; 10 bases map to TRBD2. The CDR3 is 17 residues long. In germline, CDR1 is SGDLS, CDR2 YYNGEE. The J segment lost 5 bases and the V segment lost 4 bases, leaving 15 bases of the junction unmatched. In DNA, the CDR3 is TGTGCCAGCAGCCCGCCCCCCCTGGGTAGCGGGAGGAACGAGCAGTACTTC. Protein: CASSPPPLGSGRNEQYF. The full variable domain, with the rest looked up from reference TRBV9 and TRBJ2-7, is DSGVTQTPKHLITATGQRVTLRCSPRSGDLSVYWYQQSLDQGLQFLIQYYNGEERAKGNILERFSAQQFPDLHSELNLSSLELGDSALYFCASSPPPLGSGRNEQYFGPGTRLTVT.